This passage covers 17 T cell receptor beta chains from one sample sequenced in a study of blood T cell repertoires in COVID-19. Using immunoSEQ multiplex PCR, the repertoire was profiled, and TCRdb retains in-frame clones only, with some absent. Altogether about 480,000 clones are present, approximately 90% being singletons, with the ten largest covering about 1.7%. Sequencing was performed on PBMCs or T cells enriched from blood (not recorded which). The receptors shown here come from a middle-aged woman who had recovered from COVID-19.

The genes are TRBV25-1 and TRBJ2-2; 8 bases match TRBD1. The CDR3 is 12 residues long. After removal of 11 bases from V and 4 bases from J, the junction contained 3 bases not matched to a gene. Germline lookup yields CDR1 MGHDK and CDR2 SYGVNS. The CDR3 region is CASTGGTGELFF. Here the CDR3 DNA reads TGTGCCTCTACAGGGGGCACCGGGGAGCTGTTTTTT.

The chain uses TRBV6-5 and TRBJ2-7; a weak D match, TRBD1 (6 bases). This CDR3 has 12 residues. Germline V gives CDR1 MNHEY, CDR2 SVGAGI. V lost 2 bases and J 6 bases, leaving 8 bases between the germline ends. The CDR3 DNA reads as TGTGCCAGCAGTTACACAGGGCGCGAGCAGTACTTC. Translation gives CASSYTGREQYF.

The V call is TRBV21-1, the J call TRBJ1-4; the table calls TRBD1, which could not be checked here. TRBV21-1 is tagged as a pseudogene. The CDR3 contains 15 residues. CDR3 in amino acids: CARWTETSTNEKLFF. The CDR3 nucleotides read TGTGCCCGATGGACAGAGACCTCAACTAATGAAAAACTGTTTTTT.

CDR3 bases: TGTGCCTGGAGTCGGGACAGGGAAGGCCATGGCTACACCTTC. Its protein is CAWSRDREGHGYTF. V usage is TRBV30 and J usage is TRBJ1-2; TRBD1 matches 9 bases. This CDR3 region has 14 residues. The junction had 7 bases not matched to a gene; V was cut back by 2 bases and J by 6 bases. Per germline, CDR1 GTSNPN and CDR2 SVGIG (reference sequence).

The gene calls are TRBV5-1 and TRBJ1-5, with 7 bases that match TRBD1. Germline loops: CDR1 SGHRS, CDR2 YFSETQ. J was trimmed by 6 bases and V by 5 bases; bases with no gene match: 5. The CDR3 is 13 residues long. CDR3 DNA: TGCGCCAGCAGTACAGGGGACGGTCAGCCCCAGCATTTT. This sequence encodes CASSTGDGQPQHF.

This chain links TRBV9 with TRBJ2-3; 8 bases are a match to TRBD2. The germline gives CDR1 SGDLS, CDR2 YYNGEE. The trim removed 2 bases at V and 2 bases at J, leaving 4 bases unmatched. CDR3 size: 15 residues. The CDR3 protein is CASSVREGATDTQYF. CDR3 nucleotide sequence: TGTGCCAGCAGCGTCCGGGAGGGAGCCACAGATACGCAGTATTTT.

The chain combines TRBV10-3 with TRBJ2-3, with TRBD1 matching 10 bases. Unmatched junction bases numbered 5, after V lost 6 bases and J lost 2 bases. This CDR3 has 15 residues. CDR1 is ENHRY and CDR2 is SYGVKD in the germline V gene. The CDR3 protein is CAISKTGGPTDTQYF. CDR3 DNA sequence: TGTGCCATCAGCAAGACAGGGGGCCCCACAGATACGCAGTATTTT.

V usage is TRBV19 and J usage is TRBJ2-7; 11 bases align to TRBD2. The CDR3 consists of 14 residues. V was pared by 6 bases and J by 6 bases, with 7 bases of the junction left unmatched. The germline CDR1 and CDR2 sequences are LNHDA and SQIVND (reference sequence). The CDR3 loop is CASRKTSGIVEQYF. The CDR3, as DNA: TGTGCCAGTAGAAAGACTAGCGGGATTGTCGAGCAGTACTTC.

The rearrangement uses TRBV10-3 and TRBJ1-5, with D perhaps TRBD1 (5 bases). CDR1 is ENHRY, CDR2 SYGVKD, per germline. The V and J ends lost 0 bases and 6 bases respectively, with 9 bases between them. The CDR3 extends over 14 amino acids. The CDR3 here is CAISESGGGQPQHF. The CDR3 DNA reads TGTGCCATCAGTGAGTCGGGGGGGGGTCAGCCCCAGCATTTT.

The rearrangement links TRBV4-1 to TRBJ2-7; 7 bases align to TRBD1. CDR1 and CDR2 (germline): MGHRA, YSYEKL. With V trimmed by 3 bases and J by 2 bases, 16 bases remained unmatched. The length of the CDR3 is 18 residues. CDR3 bases: TGCGCCAGCAGCCAGCTCCTAAACTACCGGGACAGTACCTACGAGCAGTACTTC. Translating it yields CASSQLLNYRDSTYEQYF.

The CDR3 region has the DNA TGTGCCAGCAGGTTAAATCCGGGACATAGCTACGAGCAGTACTTC. Translating it yields CASRLNPGHSYEQYF. The chain links TRBV11-2 to TRBJ2-7, with D perhaps matching TRBD1 (6 bases). The V gene lost 6 bases and the J gene lost 3 bases, with 18 bases spanning the gap. This CDR3 is built from 15 residues. The germline gives CDR1 SGHAT, CDR2 FQNNGV.

The V gene is TRBV6-2 or TRBV6-3, the J gene TRBJ2-7; TRBD1 matches 8 bases. Germline V gives CDR1 MNHEY, CDR2 SVGEGT. The length of the CDR3 is 16 residues. The trim removed 6 bases at V and 0 bases at J, leaving 10 bases unmatched. CDR3 in amino acids: CASSLAGGLISYEQYF. The CDR3 DNA sequence: TGTGCCAGCAGCTTAGCAGGGGGCCTAATCTCCTACGAGCAGTACTTC.

The chain uses TRBV12-3 or TRBV12-4 and TRBJ1-3; no clear D gene. The CDR3 contains 11 residues. V was cut by 7 bases and J by 9 bases, with 10 bases left in between. CDR3 DNA sequence: TGTGCCAGCACGGTTTTTACCACCATATATTTT. Translated, it gives CASTVFTTIYF.

The genes are TRBV5-1 and TRBJ1-1, with 8 nucleotides matching TRBD1. V lost 4 bases and J lost 5; bases outside the gene matches: 10. Germline V CDR1 and CDR2: SGHRS, YFSETQ. CDR3 length: 15 residues. The CDR3 loop reads CASSTSDRVGTEAFF. The CDR3 DNA reads TGCGCCAGCAGCACCTCGGACAGGGTTGGGACTGAAGCTTTCTTT.

Concerning this clone itself: Other nucleotide sequences from this sample produce the same CDR3. V is TRBV10-3 and J is TRBJ1-6; TRBD1 is a possible D gene (6 bases). V lost 6 bases to trimming and J lost 5 bases, with 11 bases between them. CDR3 size: 14 residues. Germline V gene lookup returns CDR1 ENHRY and CDR2 SYGVKD. CDR3 region: CAIRGGQNNSPLHF. CDR3 bases: TGTGCCATCAGGGGCGGACAGAATAATTCACCCCTCCACTTT.

This chain joins TRBV6-2 or TRBV6-3 and TRBJ2-3; TRBD2 agrees at 11 bases. Germline trimming cut 6 bases from V and 6 bases from J; bases unmatched to any gene: 11. Germline CDR1 reads MNHEY; CDR2 reads SVGEGT. The CDR3 spans 16 residues. CDR3: CASSTRASGRIDTQYF. The DNA for the CDR3 is TGTGCCAGCAGCACCCGGGCTAGCGGGAGGATTGATACGCAGTATTTT.

The chain couples TRBV7-9 to TRBJ1-3, with a weak D call TRBD1 (6 bases). Germline CDR1 is SEHNR and CDR2 is FQNEAQ (reference sequence). The CDR3 covers 15 residues. The V gene lost 7 bases and the J gene lost 4 bases, with 17 bases spanning the gap. DNA for the CDR3: TGTGCCAGCACCAATCTGAGGGGGTCCGGAAACACCATATATTTT. It encodes CASTNLRGSGNTIYF.